These 31 T cell receptor beta chains were all obtained from the same sample, sequenced in a study of blood T cells in healthy people across ages. Through a sample-barcoded 5' primer and a J-beta primer mix, a second PCR was run for roughly 6 to 12 cycles. TCRdb ran MiXCR on the 5' RACE reads and lists one entry per CDR3 protein. The table shows 1.5 million to 2 million distinct CDR3 sequences, with around 50% occurring only once. The sample was blood. These receptors all come from a woman aged 40 to 50 in good health.

The chain has TRBV7-2 and TRBJ1-6, with TRBD1 identical over 7 bases. Germline V gene data show CDR1 as SGHTA and CDR2 as FQGNSA. This CDR3 spans 15 amino acids. V gave up 6 bases and J gave up 2 bases; unmatched junction bases: 4. As DNA, the CDR3 is TGTGCCAGCAGACAGGGGAGCCCCTATAATTCACCCCTCCACTTT. Protein sequence: CASRQGSPYNSPLHF.

This clonotype was counted only a few times. One end of the junction varies from germline; a read error may be responsible. The J gene is TRBJ2-3, the V gene TRBV5-1; D possibly matches TRBD1 or TRBD2 (5 bases each). The CDR3 extends over 13 amino acids. Germline V CDR1 and CDR2: SGHRS, YFSETQ. CDR3 DNA sequence: TGTGCCAGCAGCGCCGGGACCACAGATACGCAGTATTTT. Encoded protein: CASSAGTTDTQYF. Combining the CDR3 with reference TRBV5-1 and TRBJ2-3 gives the whole variable domain KAGVTQTPRYLIKTRGQQVTLSCSPISGHRSVSWYQQTPGQGLQFLFEYFSETQRNKGNFPGRFSGRQFSNSRSEMNVSTLELGDSALYLCASSAGTTDTQYFGPGTRLTVL.

This chain connects TRBV7-9 to TRBJ1-1; D unresolved. V was cut by 1 base and J by 0 bases, with 15 bases left in between. The germline V gene has CDR1 SEHNR and CDR2 FQNEAQ (reference sequence). This CDR3 contains 17 residues. In DNA form, the CDR3 reads TGTGCCAGCAGCTTAGGAGGACGGGGATATATGAACACTGAAGCTTTCTTT. Protein product: CASSLGGRGYMNTEAFF.

The chain carries TRBV14 and TRBJ2-4; TRBD2 aligns across 9 bases. The J call may be wrong; the DNA end is better matched by TRBJ2-7. This CDR3 has 15 amino acids. CDR1 and CDR2 from the germline V gene are SGHDN and FVKESK. The CDR3 nucleotides are TGTGCCAGCAGCTTATTTTCTAGCGGGGCCGACGAGCAGTACTTC. This translates into CASSLFSSGADEQYF.

This clonotype was detected ten times or more. J is TRBJ2-1 and V is TRBV20-1; D is possibly TRBD2 (6 bases). This CDR3 has 12 amino acids. From germline, CDR1 is DFQATT and CDR2 SNEGSKA (reference sequence). V lost 5 bases to trimming and J lost 5 bases, with 10 bases between them. The CDR3 sequence: CSADSGHNEQFF. The CDR3 nucleotides read TGCAGTGCTGATAGCGGACACAATGAGCAGTTCTTC.

This clonotype was seen once. The genes are TRBV2 and TRBJ2-5, with a possible D match to TRBD2 (5 bases). Germline CDR1 reads SNHLY; CDR2 reads FYNNEI. The V and J ends lost 5 bases and 2 bases respectively, with 18 bases between them. The CDR3 is 16 residues long. The CDR3 DNA reads TGTGCCAGCAGTCGAGGACTCACTTATTCACAAGAGACCCAGTACTTC. Protein: CASSRGLTYSQETQYF.

The V and J genes are TRBV6-5 and TRBJ1-4, with TRBD1 as a possible D gene (5 bases). Germline loops: CDR1 MNHEY, CDR2 SVGAGI. The CDR3 covers 14 residues. Deletions cut 2 bases from V and 9 bases from J, with 13 bases between. The CDR3 bases are TGTGCCAGCAGTTACGGGACCGAGCGTCAAAAACTGTTTTTT. Its translation is CASSYGTERQKLFF.

The chain is built from TRBV7-2 and TRBJ2-1, with 14 bases lining up with TRBD2. V dropped 1 base and J dropped 7; count of bases not matched to a gene: 12. The CDR3 extends over 19 amino acids. Germline lookup yields CDR1 SGHTA and CDR2 FQGNSA. CDR3 DNA: TGTGCCAGCAGCTTAGAGGGGACTAGCGGGGGCCGTCGGCTAAATGAGCAGTTCTTC. It encodes CASSLEGTSGGRRLNEQFF.

The chain has TRBV28 and TRBJ2-1, with D maybe TRBD1 (5 bases). The CDR3 totals 15 residues. The germline gives CDR1 MDHEN, CDR2 SYDVKM. The V and J ends lost 3 bases and 5 bases respectively, with 14 bases between them. CDR3 sequence: CASSLMADSHNEQFF. The DNA for the CDR3 is TGTGCCAGCAGTTTGATGGCTGACAGTCACAATGAGCAGTTCTTC.

V gene TRBV5-1 combines with J gene TRBJ2-3; 9 positions match TRBD2. The germline gives CDR1 SGHRS, CDR2 YFSETQ. The CDR3 covers 17 residues. V shed 3 bases, J shed 3 bases, and the junction held 11 bases outside the gene matches. Here the CDR3 reads CASSSSSSGAFTDTQYF. The CDR3 nucleotides are TGCGCCAGCAGCTCATCCTCTAGCGGGGCATTTACAGATACGCAGTATTTT.

This chain uses TRBV7-2 with TRBJ1-6; perhaps TRBD1 as D (5 bases). The CDR3 length is 16 residues. The germline V gene encodes CDR1 SGHTA and CDR2 FQGNSA. V was clipped by 1 base and J by 1 base, with 8 bases between them. This chain's CDR3 is CASSLGEGSYNSPLHF. The DNA for the CDR3 is TGTGCCAGCAGCTTAGGGGAGGGGTCCTATAATTCACCCCTCCACTTT.

This chain connects TRBV5-5 to TRBJ1-2; D possibly corresponds to TRBD1 (6 bases). CDR3 length equals 15 residues. Trimming shortened V by 5 bases and J by 1 base, and 15 bases separated the two germline ends. Germline V gene lookup returns CDR1 SGHKS and CDR2 YYEKEE (reference sequence). The CDR3 nucleotides are TGTGCCAGCAGGTTGCAGGGGTCGGGTAACTATGGCTACACCTTC. The encoded protein is CASRLQGSGNYGYTF.

The chain uses TRBV21-1 and TRBJ2-3; the tabulated D call, TRBD2, remains unverified against the DNA. TRBV21-1 has pseudogene status. The CDR3 sequence is 16 residues long. CDR3: CASSQKGIAGTDTQYF. CDR3 nucleotides: TGTGCCAGCAGCCAAAAGGGAATAGCGGGCACAGATACGCAGTATTTT.

A few counts support this clonotype. The chain recombines TRBV5-5 with TRBJ2-6; tentative D call: TRBD2 (5 bases). The germline V gene encodes CDR1 SGHKS and CDR2 YYEKEE (reference sequence). CDR3 size: 16 residues. The DNA for the CDR3 is TGTGCAGTCGCGGACTGGGAGAGGTCTGGGGCCAACGTCCTGACTTTC. Translation gives CAVADWERSGANVLTF.

This clonotype showed up just a few times. This chain's CDR3 is CSASWGRGTQLYEKLFF. The CDR3 region has the DNA TGCAGTGCTAGCTGGGGGCGAGGGACGCAACTTTATGAAAAACTGTTTTTT. The chain recombines TRBV20-1 with TRBJ1-4; a possible D gene is TRBD1 (6 bases). The germline V gene encodes CDR1 DFQATT and CDR2 SNEGSKA (reference sequence). V lost 3 bases, J lost 6 bases, and 23 bases lay in between. CDR3 size: 17 residues.

The chain is built from TRBV5-1 and TRBJ1-1; D call uncertain. The CDR3 spans 14 residues. Germline CDR1 is SGHRS and CDR2 is YFSETQ. V lost 4 bases, J lost 3 bases, and 13 bases lay in between. The chain's CDR3 is CASSMNSLDTEAFF. CDR3 DNA: TGCGCCAGCAGCATGAACTCATTGGACACTGAAGCTTTCTTT.

The chain couples TRBV21-1 to TRBJ1-2; the table's D call, TRBD1, was not checked against the DNA. TRBV21-1 is reported as a pseudogene. The length of the CDR3 is 12 residues. The CDR3 region is CASLRARYGYTF. The CDR3 bases are TGTGCCAGCCTCCGGGCGCGCTATGGCTACACCTTC.

This chain links TRBV14 with TRBJ2-1; 10 bases fit TRBD1. V lost 6 bases and J lost 6; bases outside the gene matches: 5. This CDR3 has 14 residues. CDR1 is SGHDN, CDR2 FVKESK, per germline. The CDR3 region has the DNA TGTGCCAGCAGGGACAGGGGGATTGGCAATGAGCAGTTCTTC. Translation: CASRDRGIGNEQFF. Filled out from reference TRBV14 and TRBJ2-1, the complete variable domain reads EAGVTQFPSHSVIEKGQTVTLRCDPISGHDNLYWYRRVMGKEIKFLLHFVKESKQDESGMPNNRFLAERTGGTYSTLKVQPAELEDSGVYFCASRDRGIGNEQFFGPGTRLTVL.

The table lists this clonotype with a few counts. The chain uses TRBV28 and TRBJ2-7; no clear D gene. Deletions cut 4 bases from V and 0 bases from J, with 13 bases between. The germline V gene has CDR1 MDHEN and CDR2 SYDVKM. This CDR3 spans 15 amino acids. The CDR3 sequence: CASSYFKGYSYEQYF. DNA for the CDR3: TGTGCCAGCAGTTATTTCAAGGGTTACTCCTACGAGCAGTACTTC.

In its sample, this clonotype was seen once. This chain links TRBV7-2 with TRBJ2-5; TRBD1 is a possible D gene (9 bases). The J call is uncertain, as TRBJ2-1 better fits the DNA end. Germline V gene lookup returns CDR1 SGHTA and CDR2 FQGNSA. This CDR3 spans 14 amino acids. CDR3 DNA: TGTGCCAGCAGCGTGGACAGGGGACTAGAGACCCAGTTCTTC. Its protein product is CASSVDRGLETQFF.

This clonotype is a singleton in its sample. The chain employs TRBV6-2 or TRBV6-3 and TRBJ2-7, with 10 nucleotides matching TRBD2. Per the germline V gene, CDR1 is MNHEY and CDR2 is SVGEGT. The CDR3 covers 17 residues. J gave up 1 base and V 5 bases, and 11 bases lay outside the gene matches. As DNA, the CDR3 is TGTGCCAGCAGTCACTTTCCTAGCGGGGGCCATTCCTACGAGCAGTACTTC. Its protein is CASSHFPSGGHSYEQYF.

The chain couples TRBV7-2 to TRBJ2-1, with 7 nucleotides matching TRBD1. V dropped 5 bases and J dropped 0; count of bases not matched to a gene: 7. CDR3 length: 16 residues. Looked up from germline, CDR1 is SGHTA and CDR2 is FQGNSA. The CDR3 region has the DNA TGTGCCAGCAGCCCCGTAGGGGGCCGCTCCTACAATGAGCAGTTCTTC. It is translated as CASSPVGGRSYNEQFF.

This rearrangement joins TRBV10-3 to TRBJ1-6; D gene uncertain. The CDR3 spans 14 residues. CDR1 ENHRY and CDR2 SYGVKD come from the germline V gene. The V and J ends lost 7 bases and 8 bases respectively, with 15 bases between them. CDR3 DNA: TGTGCCATCAATGGGAAGGGAGGAGATTCACCCCTCCACTTT. This translates into CAINGKGGDSPLHF.

On this clonotype itself: Mismatch with germline at one junction end may stem from a read error. This CDR3 reads CASSLGVAGGQEAQYF. The CDR3, as DNA: TGTGCCAGCAGTTTGGGGGTAGCGGGGGGACAAGAGGCCCAGTACTTC. The chain couples TRBV27 to TRBJ2-5, with 10 bases lining up with TRBD2. Per germline, CDR1 MNHEY and CDR2 SMNVEV (reference sequence). The CDR3 contains 16 residues.

The table lists this clonotype with a few counts. The chain has TRBV28 and TRBJ2-7, with D possibly matching TRBD1 (5 bases). The germline gives CDR1 MDHEN, CDR2 SYDVKM. The CDR3 is made up of 11 amino acids. Trimming left V 10 bases short and J 4 bases short, with 11 bases between. The CDR3 here is CATADSYEQYF. The CDR3 nucleotides are TGTGCCACCGCCGACAGTTACGAGCAGTACTTC.

The chain combines TRBV27 with TRBJ2-7; tentative D call: TRBD1 (6 bases). The CDR3 runs 14 residues. In germline, CDR1 is MNHEY, CDR2 SMNVEV (reference sequence). V lost 7 bases and J lost 2, with 15 bases in between. In nucleotides, the CDR3 is TGTGCCAGCAAATTGGGACACGGAGCCTACGAGCAGTACTTC. It codes for CASKLGHGAYEQYF.

The V call is TRBV10-3, the J call TRBJ2-3; a possible D gene is TRBD1 (6 bases). Germline CDR1 and CDR2: ENHRY and SYGVKD. The CDR3 has 15 amino acids. Trimming removed 6 bases at V and 3 bases at J, with 16 bases between. The CDR3 nucleotides are TGTGCCATCAGGGAAACAGGGTTAGCTACAGATACGCAGTATTTT. It encodes CAIRETGLATDTQYF.

The rearrangement links TRBV4-1 to TRBJ2-1; TRBD1 matches 8 bases. Trimming took 0 bases from V and 4 from J; bases not matched to a gene: 5. The CDR3 runs 16 residues. CDR1 and CDR2 (germline): MGHRA, YSYEKL. CDR3 in DNA: TGCGCCAGCAGCCAAGATGACAGGGGATTATACAATGAGCAGTTCTTC. This codes for CASSQDDRGLYNEQFF.

The genes are TRBV5-6 and TRBJ1-2, with D tentatively TRBD1 (5 bases). The germline V gene has CDR1 SGHDT and CDR2 YYEEEE. The V end was cut by 0 bases, the J end by 4 bases, with 10 bases between. CDR3 length equals 14 residues. CDR3 protein: CASSLVGDAYGYTF. The CDR3 DNA follows: TGTGCCAGCAGCTTGGTAGGGGACGCCTATGGCTACACCTTC.

The chain joins TRBV20-1 to TRBJ2-1; 7 bases agree with TRBD2. From germline, CDR1 is DFQATT and CDR2 SNEGSKA (reference sequence). The length of the CDR3 is 15 residues. V trimming: 1 base; J trimming: 13 bases; junction bases outside the gene matches: 16. The CDR3 here is CSARVPLRGSETQFF. The DNA for the CDR3 is TGCAGTGCTAGAGTCCCTTTGCGGGGGAGCGAGACCCAGTTCTTC.

This clonotype has just a few counts. This chain joins TRBV10-3 and TRBJ1-1; unclear D gene. The CDR3 extends over 16 amino acids. Trimming shortened V by 3 bases and J by 5 bases, and 19 bases separated the two germline ends. The germline gives CDR1 ENHRY, CDR2 SYGVKD. CDR3 sequence (DNA): TGTGCCATCAGTGATAAGGAGTCGGAAGTAGGAACTGAAGCTTTCTTT. Protein: CAISDKESEVGTEAFF.